This T cell receptor (beta chain) is from a study of tumor-infiltrating lymphocytes in primary liver carcinoma. In the study overall: Resecting the tumor surgically was how the patients' primary liver carcinoma was treated. Tumor staging was T1-T3 N0M0; sizes spanned roughly 4.2 to 10 cm across. There were roughly 3.5 to 7.5 million productive TCRbeta reads per sample, a yield similar across tissue types.

Points from the study as a whole: Lesser overlap characterized tumor-adjacent and tumor-blood pairs relative to tumor region pairs.

Unsorted whole blood supplied the blood RNA, and germline DNA was isolated too. There are 15 residues in the CDR3. V lost 4 bases and J 2 bases, leaving 9 bases between the germline ends. On this clonotype: Its specificity is unknown. Possible read error: a much larger clone is one base away.

The input was approximately 0.45 ug total RNA; TCR beta cDNA was made from it with a constant-region primer. Generation of the TCR beta libraries relied on three nested multiplex PCR rounds using slightly modified ARM-PCR. For 10 cycles apiece, the opening two PCR rounds ran with TRBV1-TRBV30 forward primers and a C-beta reverse primer. One entry per CDR3 protein, called by TCRdb with MiXCR from the multiplex PCR reads. The sample holds about 310,000 distinct CDR3 sequences; 50% to 70% are singletons and the top ten take 9%. This clonotype originated in a man in his forties with primary liver carcinoma and hepatitis B virus infection. The chain joins TRBV12-3 or TRBV12-4 to TRBJ2-6; D gene unclear. Sequencing used peripheral blood. Here the CDR3 DNA reads TGTGCCAGCAGTTCGGCGGATCCTGGGGCCAACGTCCTGACTTTC. It specifies CASSSADPGANVLTF.